Given below is one T cell receptor beta chain in context. The data are from a study of PD-L1 blockade in urothelial cancer. Study-wide context: The study started patients on atezolizumab around 2014, giving 1,200 mg intravenously every 3 weeks. When blood samples were assessed, the median T cell count was around 150,000.

Each patient's cancer was a locally advanced or metastatic urothelial carcinoma. Between the trimmed V and J ends, which lost 2 bases and 2 bases, there was a span of 6 bases. Germline V gene lookup returns CDR1 SGDLS and CDR2 YYNGEE. CDR3 length: 13 amino acids. This table comes from immunoSEQ multiplex PCR, and its TCRdb copy is limited to in-frame clones, with some not included. The repertoire holds tens of thousands of clones, with 86% as singletons. The sequencing here drew on PBMCs, taken around atezolizumab (anti-PD-L1) treatment. The sequence came from a man in his fifties with urothelial cancer. The rearrangement uses TRBV9 and TRBJ2-3; possibly TRBD2 for D (5 bases). The CDR3 loop is CASSVGNTDTQYF. The CDR3 nucleotides are TGTGCCAGCAGCGTCGGGAACACAGATACGCAGTATTTT.